The clone carrying this T cell receptor (beta chain) has just one count. Method: immunoSEQ multiplex PCR; TCRdb's copy keeps in-frame clones and lacks some. The table shows roughly 90,000 clones, with approximately 91% occurring only once. This record comes from a study of OX40 agonist ivuxolimab in advanced cancers. The starting material was CD4+ or CD8+ T cells sorted from blood, obtained in a trial of the OX40 agonist ivuxolimab. The sequence was collected from an adult with an advanced solid tumor such as melanoma, head and neck, liver or kidney cancer.

In DNA, the CDR3 is TGTGCCAGCAGCTCAAATATGGGAGCTGATACGCAGTATTTT. Amino acids: CASSSNMGADTQYF. This sequence joins TRBV7-9 and TRBJ2-3; D perhaps matches TRBD2 (5 bases). The CDR3 extends over 14 amino acids. Trimming took 4 bases from V and 6 from J, leaving 14 bases between them. From germline, CDR1 is SEHNR and CDR2 FQNEAQ (reference sequence).